These T cell receptor beta chains were read from a single sample in a study of blood T cell repertoires in COVID-19. Repertoires were generated with immunoSEQ multiplex PCR, while TCRdb's copy carries only in-frame clones and drops some. This sample has 150,000 to 200,000 clones, with 75% to 85% found just once. The sample taken for sequencing was PBMCs or T cells enriched from blood (not recorded which). The receptors come from a man aged 35-49 years who had recovered from COVID-19. CDR3s include the opening cysteine and the closing phenylalanine or tryptophan. A D gene is named only where the DNA matches it firmly. Clone size appears in some rows only: once, few, many, or a class for an expanded clone.

clone size,D gene,J gene,V gene,CDR3 DNA,CDR3 protein
NA,NA,TRBJ1-3,TRBV15,TGTGCCACCAGCAGAACAGGATCCACCTCTGGAAACACCATATATTTT,CATSRTGSTSGNTIYF
NA,TRBD1,TRBJ1-6,TRBV19,TGTGCCAGTTCAGGGACAGGGTACCAACCCCTCCACTTT,CASSGTGYQPLHF
NA,TRBD1,TRBJ1-2,TRBV2,TGTGCCAGCAGGGAGGGGACAGGGTTAGCCTATGGCTACACCTTC,CASREGTGLAYGYTF
NA,TRBD1,TRBJ1-1,TRBV7-3,TGTGCCAGCAGCTTGACGGGACAGGGGAACACTGAAGCTTTCTTT,CASSLTGQGNTEAFF
NA,NA,TRBJ2-2,TRBV3-1/TRBV3-2,TGTGCCAGCAGCCAAGTAGTTGGGGAGCTGTTTTTT,CASSQVVGELFF
few,NA,TRBJ2-7,TRBV3-1/TRBV3-2,TGTGCCAGCAGCCAAGGGTGGCAAATCTACGAGCAGTACTTC,CASSQGWQIYEQYF
NA,NA,TRBJ2-7,TRBV11-2,TGTGCCAGCAGCTTCGGACAGCCTCTCTACGAGCAGTACTTC,CASSFGQPLYEQYF
NA,NA,TRBJ1-2,TRBV30,TGTGCCTGGAGTTACGTTTTCAGTGGCTACACCTTC,CAWSYVFSGYTF
NA,NA,TRBJ2-2,TRBV12-3/TRBV12-4,TGTGCCAGCAGTCTACACACCGGGGAGCTGTTTTTT,CASSLHTGELFF
many,NA,TRBJ1-1,TRBV4-1,TGCGCCAGCAGCCTCGCAAGTCCCCAGATTGAAGCTTTCTTT,CASSLASPQIEAFF